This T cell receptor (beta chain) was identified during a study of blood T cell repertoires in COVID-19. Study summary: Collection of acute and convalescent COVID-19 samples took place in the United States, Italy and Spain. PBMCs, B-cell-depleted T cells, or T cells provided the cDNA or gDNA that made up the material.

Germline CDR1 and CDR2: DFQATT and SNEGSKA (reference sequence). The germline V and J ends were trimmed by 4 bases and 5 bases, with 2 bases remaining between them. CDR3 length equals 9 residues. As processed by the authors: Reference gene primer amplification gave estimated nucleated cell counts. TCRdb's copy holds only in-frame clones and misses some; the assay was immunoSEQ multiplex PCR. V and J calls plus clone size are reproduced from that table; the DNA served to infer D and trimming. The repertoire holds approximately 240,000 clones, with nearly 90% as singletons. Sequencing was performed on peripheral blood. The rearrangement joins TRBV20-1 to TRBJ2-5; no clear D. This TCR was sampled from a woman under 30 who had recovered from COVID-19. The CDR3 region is CSATETQYF. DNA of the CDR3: TGCAGTGCTACTGAGACCCAGTACTTC.